These T cell receptor beta chains were read from a single sample in a study of blood T cell repertoires in COVID-19. Produced via immunoSEQ multiplex PCR; TCRdb's table is partial and in-frame only. In the table there are some 300,000 clones, around 90% of which are singletons. The sample was peripheral blood. Every receptor here comes from a man between 18 and 29 years old with active or convalescent COVID-19. CDR3s include the opening cysteine and the closing phenylalanine or tryptophan. The D gene is left open where the match is weak. Clone size is given for some rows only: seen once, a few or many times, or a class if the clone is expanded.

v_call	clone_size	d_call	j_call	cdr3_aa	cdr3_nt
TRBV5-1	.	TRBD1	TRBJ2-7	CASKKDRGPQNYEQYF	TGCGCCAGCAAAAAGGACAGGGGGCCTCAAAACTACGAGCAGTACTTC
TRBV11-2	once	.	TRBJ1-3	CASSLNRDHYSGNTIYF	TGTGCCAGCAGCTTAAACAGGGATCATTACTCTGGAAACACCATATATTTT
TRBV13	once	TRBD1	TRBJ1-2	CASSLTGVNYGYTF	TGTGCCAGCAGCTTAACAGGGGTAAACTATGGCTACACCTTC
TRBV19	.	.	TRBJ2-1	CASSIVGAYNEQFF	TGTGCCAGTAGTATAGTCGGGGCCTACAATGAGCAGTTCTTC
TRBV19	once	.	TRBJ2-7	CASSTGLPYEQYF	TGTGCCAGTAGTACAGGGTTACCCTACGAGCAGTACTTC
TRBV19	.	.	TRBJ2-2	CASTPSLYNTGELFF	TGTGCCAGTACCCCCTCGCTATATAACACCGGGGAGCTGTTTTTT
TRBV5-6	.	TRBD2	TRBJ2-3	CASSRIRTSGGIDTQYF	TGTGCCAGCAGCAGGATCAGGACTAGCGGGGGGATAGATACGCAGTATTTT
TRBV14	.	TRBD1	TRBJ1-2	CASSQAGTVYGYTF	TGTGCCAGCAGCCAAGCCGGGACAGTCTATGGCTACACCTTC
TRBV2	.	.	TRBJ1-1	CATKGGKIMNTEAFF	TGTGCCACCAAGGGGGGGAAGATCATGAACACTGAAGCTTTCTTT
TRBV7-2	.	.	TRBJ2-1	CASSFSGPYNEQFF	TGTGCCAGCAGCTTTAGCGGCCCCTACAATGAGCAGTTCTTC
TRBV5-8	.	.	TRBJ2-2	CASSLRVYDREVGELFF	TGTGCCAGCAGCCTACGCGTATATGACAGGGAGGTCGGGGAGCTGTTTTTT
TRBV6-4	.	TRBD2	TRBJ2-1	CASSDSSGGANEQFF	TGTGCCAGCAGTGACTCTAGCGGGGGGGCCAATGAGCAGTTCTTC
TRBV7-8	few	.	TRBJ1-2	CASSPNPGHLNYGYTF	TGTGCCAGCAGCCCCAACCCGGGACATCTAAACTATGGCTACACCTTC
TRBV28	.	.	TRBJ1-2	CASIRGLGYGYTF	TGTGCCAGCATAAGAGGGCTTGGCTATGGCTACACCTTC
TRBV27	.	.	TRBJ1-1	CASSTLVGTEAFF	TGTGCCAGCAGTACTTTGGTTGGTACTGAAGCTTTCTTT
TRBV9	.	TRBD2	TRBJ2-3	CASSVGLADTDTQYF	TGTGCCAGCAGCGTAGGACTAGCGGACACAGATACGCAGTATTTT
TRBV12-3/TRBV12-4	.	.	TRBJ1-2	CASTETRAYGYTF	TGTGCCAGCACTGAGACACGAGCCTATGGCTACACCTTC
TRBV2	.	.	TRBJ1-1	CASKGRGEAFF	TGTGCCAGCAAAGGACGGGGTGAAGCTTTCTTT
TRBV5-1	.	TRBD1	TRBJ1-2	CASSAPDRANYGYTF	TGCGCCAGCAGCGCCCCGGACAGGGCTAACTATGGCTACACCTTC
TRBV29-1	.	.	TRBJ2-4	CSVASGRLNIQYF	TGCAGCGTTGCTAGTGGTCGGTTAAACATTCAGTACTTC